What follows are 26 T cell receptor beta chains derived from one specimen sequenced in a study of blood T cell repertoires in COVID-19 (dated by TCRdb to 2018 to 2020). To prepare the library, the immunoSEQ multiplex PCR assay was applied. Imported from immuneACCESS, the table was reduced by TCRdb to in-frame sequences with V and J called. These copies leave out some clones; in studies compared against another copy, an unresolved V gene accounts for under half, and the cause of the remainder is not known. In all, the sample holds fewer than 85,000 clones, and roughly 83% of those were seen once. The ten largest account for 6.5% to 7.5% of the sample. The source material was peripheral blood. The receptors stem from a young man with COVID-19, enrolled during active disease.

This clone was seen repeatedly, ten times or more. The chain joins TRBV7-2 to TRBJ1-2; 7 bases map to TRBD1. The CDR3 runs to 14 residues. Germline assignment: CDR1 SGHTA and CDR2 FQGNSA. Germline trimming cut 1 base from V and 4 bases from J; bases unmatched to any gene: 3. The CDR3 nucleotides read TGTGCCAGCAGCTTAGACAGGGGAGGCTATGGCTACACCTTC. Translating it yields CASSLDRGGYGYTF.

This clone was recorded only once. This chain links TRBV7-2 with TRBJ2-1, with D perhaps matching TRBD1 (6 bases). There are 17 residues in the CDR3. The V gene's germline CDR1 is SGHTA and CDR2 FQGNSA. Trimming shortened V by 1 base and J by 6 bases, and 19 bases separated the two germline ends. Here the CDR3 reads CASSLGAGQGLFNEQFF. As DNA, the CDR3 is TGTGCCAGCAGCTTAGGAGCTGGGCAGGGGCTATTCAATGAGCAGTTCTTC.

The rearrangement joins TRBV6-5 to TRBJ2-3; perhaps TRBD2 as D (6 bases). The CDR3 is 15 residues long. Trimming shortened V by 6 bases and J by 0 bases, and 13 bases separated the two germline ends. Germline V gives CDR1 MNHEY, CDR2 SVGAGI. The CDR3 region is CASRGTRSSTDTQYF. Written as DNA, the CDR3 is TGTGCCAGCAGAGGGACTCGGTCTAGCACAGATACGCAGTATTTT.

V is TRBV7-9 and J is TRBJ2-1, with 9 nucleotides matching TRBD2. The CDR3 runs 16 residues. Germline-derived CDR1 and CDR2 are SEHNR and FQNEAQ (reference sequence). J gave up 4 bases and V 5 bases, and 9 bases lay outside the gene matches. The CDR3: CASSLGRLADYNEQFF. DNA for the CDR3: TGTGCCAGCAGCCTCGGGCGACTAGCGGATTACAATGAGCAGTTCTTC.

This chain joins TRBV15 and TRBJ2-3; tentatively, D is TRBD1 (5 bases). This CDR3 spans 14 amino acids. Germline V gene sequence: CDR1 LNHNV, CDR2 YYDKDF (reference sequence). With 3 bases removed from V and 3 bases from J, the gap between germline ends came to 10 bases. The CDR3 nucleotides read TGTGCCACCAGCAGCCGACAGTCAACAGATACGCAGTATTTT. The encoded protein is CATSSRQSTDTQYF.

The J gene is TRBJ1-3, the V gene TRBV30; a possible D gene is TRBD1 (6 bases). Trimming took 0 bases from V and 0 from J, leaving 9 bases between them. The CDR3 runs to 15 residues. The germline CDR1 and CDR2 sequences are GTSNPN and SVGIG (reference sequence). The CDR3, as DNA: TGTGCCTGGAGTGTAGGGGGACACTCTGGAAACACCATATATTTT. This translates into CAWSVGGHSGNTIYF.

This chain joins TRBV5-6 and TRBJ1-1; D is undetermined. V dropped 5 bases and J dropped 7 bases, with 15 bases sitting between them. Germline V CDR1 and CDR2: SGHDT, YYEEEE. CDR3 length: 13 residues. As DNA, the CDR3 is TGTGCCAGCAGGAGACACCTCTTAGGTGAAGCTTTCTTT. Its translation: CASRRHLLGEAFF.

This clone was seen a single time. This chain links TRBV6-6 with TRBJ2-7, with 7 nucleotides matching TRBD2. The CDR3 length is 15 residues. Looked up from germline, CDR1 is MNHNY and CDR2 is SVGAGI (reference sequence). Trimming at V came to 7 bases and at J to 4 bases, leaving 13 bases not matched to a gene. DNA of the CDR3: TGTGCCAGCACCCGTACGGGGACTACACTATACGAGCAGTACTTC. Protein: CASTRTGTTLYEQYF.

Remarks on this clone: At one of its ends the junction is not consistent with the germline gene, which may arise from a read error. CDR3 sequence: CATFGQLVMVHF. CDR3 nucleotides: TGTGCCACCTTTGGGCAACTAGTAATGGTGCACTTC. The genes are TRBV6-5 and TRBJ2-7, with D maybe TRBD2 (5 bases). CDR3 size: 12 residues. The germline V gene has CDR1 MNHEY and CDR2 SVGAGI.

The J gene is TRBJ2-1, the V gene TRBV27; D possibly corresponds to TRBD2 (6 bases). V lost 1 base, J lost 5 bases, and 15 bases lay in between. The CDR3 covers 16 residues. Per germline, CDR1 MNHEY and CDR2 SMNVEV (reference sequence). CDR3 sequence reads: CASSLFSGGTHNEQFF. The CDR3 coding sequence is TGTGCCAGCAGTTTATTCTCCGGGGGAACCCACAATGAGCAGTTCTTC.

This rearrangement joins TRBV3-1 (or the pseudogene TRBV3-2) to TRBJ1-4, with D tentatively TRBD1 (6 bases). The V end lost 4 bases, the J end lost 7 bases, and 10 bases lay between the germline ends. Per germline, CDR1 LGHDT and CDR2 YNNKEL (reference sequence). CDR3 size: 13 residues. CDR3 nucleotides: TGTGCCAGCAGCCGGCAGGGGTCTGAAAAACTGTTTTTT. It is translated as CASSRQGSEKLFF.

CDR3 protein: CASSSGGDFEKLFF. CDR3 sequence (DNA): TGTGCCAGCAGTTCAGGGGGCGATTTCGAAAAACTGTTTTTT. V gene TRBV27 combines with J gene TRBJ1-4, with TRBD1 matching 8 bases. This CDR3 has 14 residues. V shed 4 bases and J 8 bases; nucleotides not matched to a gene: 6. Germline CDR1 reads MNHEY; CDR2 reads SMNVEV (reference sequence).

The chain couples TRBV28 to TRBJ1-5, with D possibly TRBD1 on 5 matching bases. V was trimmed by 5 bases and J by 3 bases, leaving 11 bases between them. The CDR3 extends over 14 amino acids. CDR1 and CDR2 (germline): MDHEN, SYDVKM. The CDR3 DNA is TGTGCCAGCAGTCTTATGACAGACAATCAGCCCCAGCATTTT. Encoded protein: CASSLMTDNQPQHF.

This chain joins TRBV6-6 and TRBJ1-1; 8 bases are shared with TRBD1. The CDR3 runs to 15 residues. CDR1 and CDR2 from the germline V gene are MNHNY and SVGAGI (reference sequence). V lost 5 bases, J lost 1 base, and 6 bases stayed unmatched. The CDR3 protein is CASSGTGGTNTEAFF. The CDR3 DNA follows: TGTGCCAGCAGTGGGACAGGTGGAACGAACACTGAAGCTTTCTTT.

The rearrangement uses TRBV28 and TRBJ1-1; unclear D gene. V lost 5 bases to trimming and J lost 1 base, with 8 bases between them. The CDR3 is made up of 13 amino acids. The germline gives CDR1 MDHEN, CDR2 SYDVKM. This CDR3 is CASSMTPNTEAFF. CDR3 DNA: TGTGCCAGCAGTATGACACCGAACACTGAAGCTTTCTTT.

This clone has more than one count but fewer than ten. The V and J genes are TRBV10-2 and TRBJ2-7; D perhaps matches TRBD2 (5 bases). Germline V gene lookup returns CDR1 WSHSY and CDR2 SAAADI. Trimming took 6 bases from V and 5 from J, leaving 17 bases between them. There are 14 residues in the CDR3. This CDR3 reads CASSLAGDRHEQYF. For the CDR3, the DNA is TGCGCCAGCAGCCTAGCCGGGGATCGCCACGAGCAGTACTTC.

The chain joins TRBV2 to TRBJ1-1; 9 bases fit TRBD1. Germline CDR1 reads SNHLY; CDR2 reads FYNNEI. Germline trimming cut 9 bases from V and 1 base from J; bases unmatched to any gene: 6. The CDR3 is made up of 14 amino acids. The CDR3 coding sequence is TGTGCCAGTCAAATGGGACAGGGGAACACTGAAGCTTTCTTT. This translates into CASQMGQGNTEAFF.

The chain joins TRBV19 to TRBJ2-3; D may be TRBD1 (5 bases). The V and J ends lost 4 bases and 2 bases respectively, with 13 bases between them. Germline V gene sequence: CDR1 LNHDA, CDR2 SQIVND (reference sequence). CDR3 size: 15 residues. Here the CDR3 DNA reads TGTGCCAGTAGTACAGGGATTAGCCACACAGATACGCAGTATTTT. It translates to CASSTGISHTDTQYF. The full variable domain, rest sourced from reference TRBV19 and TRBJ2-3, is DGGITQSPKYLFRKEGQNVTLSCEQNLNHDAMYWYRQDPGQGLRLIYYSQIVNDFQKGDIAEGYSVSREKKESFPLTVTSAQKNPTAFYLCASSTGISHTDTQYFGPGTRLTVL.

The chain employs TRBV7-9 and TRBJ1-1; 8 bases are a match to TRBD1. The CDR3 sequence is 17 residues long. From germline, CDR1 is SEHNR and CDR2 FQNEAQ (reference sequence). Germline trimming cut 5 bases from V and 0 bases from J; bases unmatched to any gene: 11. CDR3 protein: CASSVETGAQMNTEAFF. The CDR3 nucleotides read TGTGCCAGCAGCGTAGAGACAGGGGCTCAAATGAACACTGAAGCTTTCTTT.

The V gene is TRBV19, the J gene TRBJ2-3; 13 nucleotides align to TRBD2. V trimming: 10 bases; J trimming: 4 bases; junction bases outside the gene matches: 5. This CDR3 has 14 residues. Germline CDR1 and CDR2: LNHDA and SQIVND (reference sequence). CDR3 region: CATRTSGSADTQYF. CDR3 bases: TGTGCCACTCGGACTAGCGGGAGCGCAGATACGCAGTATTTT. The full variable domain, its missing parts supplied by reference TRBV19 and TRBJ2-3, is DGGITQSPKYLFRKEGQNVTLSCEQNLNHDAMYWYRQDPGQGLRLIYYSQIVNDFQKGDIAEGYSVSREKKESFPLTVTSAQKNPTAFYLCATRTSGSADTQYFGPGTRLTVL.

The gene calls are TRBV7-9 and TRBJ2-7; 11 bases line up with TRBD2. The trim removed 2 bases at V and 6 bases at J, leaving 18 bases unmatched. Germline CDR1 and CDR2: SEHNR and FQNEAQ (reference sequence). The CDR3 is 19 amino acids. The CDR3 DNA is TGTGCCAGCAGCTTATACCGGGGGACTAGCGGACACTCTTCATCCGAGCAGTACTTC. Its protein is CASSLYRGTSGHSSSEQYF.

CDR3 protein: CATYPEAFRDRPKNEQFF. CDR3 in DNA: TGTGCCACCTACCCGGAGGCCTTCCGGGACAGGCCTAAGAATGAGCAGTTCTTC. The rearrangement links TRBV15 to TRBJ2-1, with 8 bases fitting TRBD1. The CDR3 spans 18 residues. V trimming: 8 bases; J trimming: 7 bases; junction bases outside the gene matches: 22. Looked up from germline, CDR1 is LNHNV and CDR2 is YYDKDF (reference sequence).

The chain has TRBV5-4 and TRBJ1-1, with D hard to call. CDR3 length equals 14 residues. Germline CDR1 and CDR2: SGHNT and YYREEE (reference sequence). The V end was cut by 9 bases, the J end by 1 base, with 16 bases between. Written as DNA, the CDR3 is TGTGCCACTTCGCCCTCGGGAGGGAACACTGAAGCTTTCTTT. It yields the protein CATSPSGGNTEAFF.

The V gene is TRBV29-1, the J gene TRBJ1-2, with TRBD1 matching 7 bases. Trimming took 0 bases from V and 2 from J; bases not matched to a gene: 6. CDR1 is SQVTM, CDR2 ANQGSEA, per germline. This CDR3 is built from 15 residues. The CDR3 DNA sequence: TGCAGCGTTGAAGATTCGCGGACAGGAAACTATGGCTACACCTTC. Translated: CSVEDSRTGNYGYTF.

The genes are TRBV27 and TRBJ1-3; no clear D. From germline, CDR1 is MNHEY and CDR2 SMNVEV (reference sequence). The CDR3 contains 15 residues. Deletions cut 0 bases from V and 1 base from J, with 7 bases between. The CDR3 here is CASSLSRGSGNTIYF. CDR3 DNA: TGTGCCAGCAGTTTATCTCGGGGTTCTGGAAACACCATATATTTT.

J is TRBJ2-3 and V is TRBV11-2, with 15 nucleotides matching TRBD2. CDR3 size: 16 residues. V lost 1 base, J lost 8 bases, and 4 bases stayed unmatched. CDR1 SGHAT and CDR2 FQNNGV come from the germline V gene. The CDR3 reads CASSLGTSGRGLTQYF. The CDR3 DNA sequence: TGTGCCAGCAGCTTAGGGACTAGCGGGAGGGGGCTTACGCAGTATTTT. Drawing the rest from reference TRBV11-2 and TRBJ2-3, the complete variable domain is EAGVAQSPRYKIIEKRQSVAFWCNPISGHATLYWYQQILGQGPKLLIQFQNNGVVDDSQLPKDRFSAERLKGVDSTLKIQPAKLEDSAVYLCASSLGTSGRGLTQYFGPGTRLTVL.